Included here is one TCR beta chain sequence, with context. The source of the sample is a study of cytomegalovirus exposure and HLA in healthy donors. Study-wide context: Prior work identified 95 million to 120 million unique TCR beta sequences in about 179 million T cells.

The PCR was carried out with 60 Vbeta primers and 13 Jbeta primers. Repertoires were generated with immunoSEQ multiplex PCR, while TCRdb's copy carries only in-frame clones and drops some. Among about 120,000 clones listed, about 80% were seen once. The clonotype comes from a young man in good health and CMV-seronegative. The sample taken for sequencing was PBMCs.

The CDR3 nucleotides read TGTGCCATCAGTGAGTCGCGATCGGACACAGTGAACACTGAAGCTTTCTTT. Residues: CAISESRSDTVNTEAFF. The V and J genes are TRBV10-3 and TRBJ1-1; D is perhaps TRBD1 (5 bases). CDR1 ENHRY and CDR2 SYGVKD come from the germline V gene. Trimming took off 0 bases at V and 0 bases at J, with 14 bases between the two ends. The CDR3 has 17 residues.